The source of this T cell receptor beta chain is a study of T cells expressing NK-cell markers. About the study: Eight donors were sequenced, of whom seven were HCMV-seropositive, while the remaining one was HCMV-seronegative.

Details on this clonotype: Antigen: not known.

TCRdb processed the 5' RACE reads again and assigns one entry to each CDR3 protein, with no DNA. Its table lists 400,000 or so distinct CDR3 sequences. CDR3 length: 15 amino acids. Germline V CDR1 and CDR2: MGHRA, YSYEKL. Regarding the study as a whole: The same clonotypes also predominated in the CD3+CD56-NKG2C+ fraction of a few donors. The study left the HCMV specificity of expanded NKG2C+ T cell clones unresolved.

The clonotype was recovered from a woman aged 50 to 65 in good health. V usage is TRBV4-1 and J usage is TRBJ2-2. The source material was blood T cells: a sorted CD56 or NKG2C T cell subset, CD4+ or CD8+ T cells, or bulk PBMC T cells (not recorded which). CDR3 protein: CASSQNQGYTGELFF.